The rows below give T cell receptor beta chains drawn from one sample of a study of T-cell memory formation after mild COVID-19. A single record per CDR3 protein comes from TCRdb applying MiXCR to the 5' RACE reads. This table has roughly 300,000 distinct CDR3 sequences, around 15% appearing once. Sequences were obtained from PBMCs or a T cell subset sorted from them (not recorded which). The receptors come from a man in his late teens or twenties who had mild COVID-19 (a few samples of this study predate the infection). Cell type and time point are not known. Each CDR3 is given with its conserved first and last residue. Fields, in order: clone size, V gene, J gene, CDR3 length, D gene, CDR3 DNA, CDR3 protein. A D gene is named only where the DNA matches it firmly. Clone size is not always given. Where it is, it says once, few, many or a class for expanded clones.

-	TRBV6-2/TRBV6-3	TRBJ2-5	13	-	TGTGCCAGCAGCTCCGGGGGCTGGGAGACCCAGTACTTC	CASSSGGWETQYF
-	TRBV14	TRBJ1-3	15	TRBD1	TGTGCCAGCAACCCAGGGGGATCCTCTGGAAACACCATATATTTT	CASNPGGSSGNTIYF
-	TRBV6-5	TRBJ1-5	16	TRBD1	TGTGCCAGCAGTTCTTTATACAGGGGCTCGACGCAGCCCCAGCATTTT	CASSSLYRGSTQPQHF
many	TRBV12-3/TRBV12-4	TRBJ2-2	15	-	TGTGCCAGCAGTTTCCCGGACCCCTTTGGCGGGGAGCTGTTTTTT	CASSFPDPFGGELFF
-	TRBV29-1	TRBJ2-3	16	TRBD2	TGCAGCGTCGCCGGTGGGGCTAGCGGGTACACAGATACGCAGTATTTT	CSVAGGASGYTDTQYF
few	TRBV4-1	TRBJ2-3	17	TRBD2	TGCGCCAGCAGCCAGGTACTAGCGGGGGTCAGCACAGATACGCAGTATTTT	CASSQVLAGVSTDTQYF
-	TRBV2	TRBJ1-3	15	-	TGTGCCAGCAGTGTCTTGTTCTACTCTGGAAACACCATATATTTT	CASSVLFYSGNTIYF
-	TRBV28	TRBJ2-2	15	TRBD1	TGTGCCAGCAGCTACGACAGGGTTGGGAGCGGGGAGCTGTTTTTT	CASSYDRVGSGELFF
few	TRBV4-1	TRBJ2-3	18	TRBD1	TGCGCCAGCAGCGGACCGGGACAGGTCATTCCGGGGGCAGATACGCAGTATTTT	CASSGPGQVIPGADTQYF
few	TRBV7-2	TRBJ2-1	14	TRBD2	TGTGCCAGCAGCTTACGGCTAGCGGGGGATGAGCAGTTCTTC	CASSLRLAGDEQFF
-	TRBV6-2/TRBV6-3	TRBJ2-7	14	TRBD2	TGTGCCAGCAGCGAAACCGGGGGGTCCTACGAGCAGTACTTC	CASSETGGSYEQYF
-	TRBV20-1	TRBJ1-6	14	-	TGCAGTGCCCGGGGGGGTTGGAATAATTCACCCCTCCACTTT	CSARGGWNNSPLHF
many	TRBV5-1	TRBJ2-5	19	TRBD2	TGCGCCAGCAGCCCCCCCATAACCCTTAGCGGGGGAGGTCAAGAGACCCAGTACTTC	CASSPPITLSGGGQETQYF
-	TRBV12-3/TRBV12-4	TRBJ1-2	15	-	TGTGCCAGCAGTTCCCGGGGGGTCCCTCCCTATGGCTACACCTTC	CASSSRGVPPYGYTF
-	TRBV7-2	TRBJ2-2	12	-	TGTGCCAGCAGCCAGCTTGGCGGGGAGCTGTTTTTT	CASSQLGGELFF
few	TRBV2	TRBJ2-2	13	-	TGTGCCAGCAGTGAAGCGCTTTACGGGGAGCTGTTTTTT	CASSEALYGELFF
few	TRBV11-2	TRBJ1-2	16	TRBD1	TGTGCCAGCAGCGTCTCCGGGACAGGGGTATACTATGGCTACACCTTC	CASSVSGTGVYYGYTF
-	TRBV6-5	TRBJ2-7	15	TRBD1	TGTGCCAGCAGTAAGGGGGCAGGGGCTCCCTACGAGCAGTACTTC	CASSKGAGAPYEQYF
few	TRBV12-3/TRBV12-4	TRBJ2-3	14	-	TGTGCCAGCAGCGGCTACTCAATTCGAGATACGCAGTATTTT	CASSGYSIRDTQYF
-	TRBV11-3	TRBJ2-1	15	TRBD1	TGTGCCAGCAGTCTCCGGGACAGGGGGCGCGATGAGCAGTTCTTC	CASSLRDRGRDEQFF
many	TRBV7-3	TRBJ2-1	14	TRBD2	TGTGCCAGCAGCATGGGACTAGCGGGCAATGAGCAGTTCTTC	CASSMGLAGNEQFF
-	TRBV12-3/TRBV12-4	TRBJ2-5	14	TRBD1	TGTGCCAGCACCGGGACAGGGACGGGAGAGACCCAGTACTTC	CASTGTGTGETQYF
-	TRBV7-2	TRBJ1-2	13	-	TGTGCCAGCAGCTTAGGTCGAGACGTCGGCTACACCTTC	CASSLGRDVGYTF
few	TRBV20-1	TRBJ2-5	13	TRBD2	TGCAGTGCGGGGCGGGGGACGCAAGAGACCCAGTACTTC	CSAGRGTQETQYF
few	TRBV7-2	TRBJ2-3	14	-	TGTGCCAGCAGCTTTCCCTTTTTCGCAGATACGCAGTATTTT	CASSFPFFADTQYF
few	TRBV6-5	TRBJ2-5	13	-	TGTGCCAGCATCGGCCCGGGTCAAGAGACCCAGTACTTC	CASIGPGQETQYF
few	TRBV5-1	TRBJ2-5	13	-	TGCGCCAGCAGGGGGGGCACCGAAGAGACCCAGTACTTC	CASRGGTEETQYF